These 9 T cell receptor beta chains share one sample of origin, sequenced in a study of T cell changes during pregnancy in multiple sclerosis. Some clones are missing from TCRdb's copy, which holds only in-frame ones; the method was immunoSEQ multiplex PCR. Of fewer than 65,000 clones listed, 91% are singletons. The sequenced sample was peripheral blood, obtained after pregnancy. These receptors originate from a female donor in good health, enrolled as a control in a pregnancy study.

This clone was detected a few times. This chain links TRBV7-9 with TRBJ1-1; no clear D gene. The V end lost 1 base, the J end lost 0 bases, and 15 bases lay between the germline ends. The CDR3 has 17 residues. The germline CDR1 and CDR2 sequences are SEHNR and FQNEAQ (reference sequence). CDR3 protein: CASSLVSPTTMNTEAFF. As DNA, the CDR3 is TGTGCCAGCAGCTTAGTCAGTCCCACTACCATGAACACTGAAGCTTTCTTT.

V and J are TRBV27 and TRBJ1-3, with D uncertain. The CDR3 is made up of 11 amino acids. Germline V gene lookup returns CDR1 MNHEY and CDR2 SMNVEV (reference sequence). The V gene lost 8 bases and the J gene lost 1 base, with 3 bases spanning the gap. The CDR3 nucleotides are TGTGCCAGCCTTTCTGGAAACACCATATATTTT. As protein: CASLSGNTIYF.

The J gene is TRBJ1-3, the V gene TRBV19, with TRBD1 matching 8 bases. V lost 8 bases and J lost 1; bases outside the gene matches: 7. CDR3 length: 15 amino acids. Germline V gene data show CDR1 as LNHDA and CDR2 as SQIVND (reference sequence). CDR3 region: CASLDRGNSGNTIYF. The CDR3 DNA is TGTGCCAGTCTCGACAGGGGAAATTCTGGAAACACCATATATTTT.

V is TRBV10-3 and J is TRBJ2-3; the D gene is possibly TRBD2 (6 bases). Trimming stripped 2 bases from V and 6 bases from J, with 15 bases between. The CDR3 loop spans 15 amino acids. Germline lookup yields CDR1 ENHRY and CDR2 SYGVKD. The chain's CDR3 is CAISELPGDMDTQYF. The DNA of the CDR3 is TGTGCCATCAGTGAGCTCCCGGGAGATATGGATACGCAGTATTTT.

The chain joins TRBV9 to TRBJ2-1; D uncertain. Germline V CDR1 and CDR2: SGDLS, YYNGEE. CDR3 length: 13 residues. V shed 3 bases and J shed 8 bases, with 12 bases lying between them. In nucleotides, the CDR3 is TGTGCCAGCAGCGCGAGCCCGGTGGATGAGCAGTTCTTC. Protein: CASSASPVDEQFF.

The chain has TRBV2 and TRBJ2-1; D remains ambiguous. In germline, CDR1 is SNHLY, CDR2 FYNNEI. The length of the CDR3 is 12 residues. The V and J ends lost 6 bases and 10 bases respectively, with 13 bases between them. In nucleotides, the CDR3 is TGTGCCAGCAGGATCCGAAATACAGAGCAGTTCTTC. Translation: CASRIRNTEQFF.

This chain joins TRBV9 and TRBJ1-2; D call uncertain. Germline CDR1 is SGDLS and CDR2 is YYNGEE. V was shortened by 3 bases and J by 8 bases, with 8 bases between the two germline ends. This CDR3 is 11 amino acids long. The CDR3 here is CASSELEGYTF. In nucleotides, the CDR3 is TGTGCCAGCAGCGAATTAGAGGGCTACACCTTC.

The rearrangement uses TRBV6-9 and TRBJ1-1, with D uncertain. This CDR3 comprises 13 residues. Deletions cut 8 bases from V and 3 bases from J, with 13 bases between. Germline CDR1 and CDR2: MNHGY and SVAAGI. CDR3 residues: CASWEGEHTEAFF. The CDR3, as DNA: TGTGCCAGCTGGGAGGGAGAACACACTGAAGCTTTCTTT.

This chain connects TRBV5-4 to TRBJ1-1, with D unresolved. This CDR3 is 15 amino acids long. The germline gives CDR1 SGHNT, CDR2 YYREEE (reference sequence). Deletions cut 4 bases from V and 3 bases from J, with 16 bases between. CDR3 coding DNA: TGTGCCAGCAGCCCCATGCGGGCGCTTGACACTGAAGCTTTCTTT. This sequence encodes CASSPMRALDTEAFF.